The 31 T cell receptor beta chains presented below share a single source sample, sequenced in a study of brain metastases from non-small cell lung cancer. Profiled with immunoSEQ multiplex PCR; TCRdb holds only in-frame clones, not every one. Seen here are about 1,000 clones, about 85% observed once, and the top ten hold under 15%. The sequenced sample was tissue from a brain metastasis. The receptors here all came from a donor at least 40 years old with non-small cell lung cancer.

The V and J genes are TRBV30 and TRBJ1-2; 7 positions match TRBD1. V was clipped by 2 bases and J by 6 bases; unmatched bases: 6. Germline loops: CDR1 GTSNPN, CDR2 SVGIG (reference sequence). The CDR3 runs to 13 residues. The CDR3 spells CAWSSAGGNGYTF. CDR3 nucleotide sequence: TGTGCCTGGAGTAGTGCAGGGGGAAATGGCTACACCTTC.

The rearrangement joins TRBV5-6 to TRBJ2-2, with no clear D. V shed 0 bases and J shed 4 bases, with 22 bases lying between them. The CDR3 runs 19 residues. Per germline, CDR1 SGHDT and CDR2 YYEEEE. DNA of the CDR3: TGTGCCAGCAGCTTGGCCGGCGAGGCGGTGCACCTCGGCACCGGGGAGCTGTTTTTT. Its translation is CASSLAGEAVHLGTGELFF.

Concerning this clone itself: Other nucleotide sequences from this sample produce the same CDR3. The chain has TRBV3-1 (or the pseudogene TRBV3-2) and TRBJ1-4, with 7 bases aligning to TRBD1. The V gene's germline CDR1 is LGHDT and CDR2 YNNKEL (reference sequence). The CDR3 spans 15 residues. Trimming removed 1 base from V and 5 bases from J; junction bases left unmatched: 4. CDR3 nucleotides: TGTGCCAGCAGCCAAGGTGTACAGGGGAATGAAAAACTGTTTTTT. Amino acids: CASSQGVQGNEKLFF.

The chain links TRBV28 to TRBJ2-1; D unclear. The V end lost 6 bases, the J end lost 0 bases, and 15 bases lay between the germline ends. Looked up from germline, CDR1 is MDHEN and CDR2 is SYDVKM. The CDR3 covers 16 residues. The CDR3 sequence: CASSPDVPSSYNEQFF. In DNA form, the CDR3 reads TGTGCCAGCAGCCCGGACGTTCCGAGCTCCTACAATGAGCAGTTCTTC.

CDR3 coding DNA: TGTGCCAGCAGTCCCCCAGAGGGCAGGGCCCACGAGCAGTACTTC. This sequence encodes CASSPPEGRAHEQYF. V usage is TRBV28 and J usage is TRBJ2-7; perhaps D is TRBD1 or TRBD2 (5 bases each). The CDR3 spans 15 residues. The germline V gene encodes CDR1 MDHEN and CDR2 SYDVKM. Trimming removed 5 bases at V and 5 bases at J, with 19 bases between.

This chain uses TRBV5-6 with TRBJ1-2, with D possibly matching TRBD1 (5 bases). The CDR3 runs to 15 residues. V lost 4 bases and J 2 bases, leaving 15 bases between the germline ends. Germline assignment: CDR1 SGHDT and CDR2 YYEEEE. In DNA form, the CDR3 reads TGTGCCAGCAGCGCCTCCACGGCAGGGAACTATGGCTACACCTTC. Its translation is CASSASTAGNYGYTF.

V and J are TRBV6-5 and TRBJ1-2; D unresolved. Germline lookup yields CDR1 MNHEY and CDR2 SVGAGI. The V end lost 6 bases, the J end lost 7 bases, and 12 bases lay between the germline ends. The CDR3 consists of 12 residues. The CDR3 nucleotides are TGTGCCAGCAGCGAGAACAACCGTGGCTACACCTTC. Encoded protein: CASSENNRGYTF.

This chain links TRBV7-9 with TRBJ2-1, with D perhaps matching TRBD1 (5 bases). The CDR3 runs 14 residues. Deletions cut 3 bases from V and 4 bases from J, with 10 bases between. Germline assignment: CDR1 SEHNR and CDR2 FQNEAQ (reference sequence). The CDR3 DNA reads TGTGCCAGCAGCTTCTGGGGCGAGTACAATGAGCAGTTCTTC. Protein sequence: CASSFWGEYNEQFF.

J is TRBJ2-5 and V is TRBV6-5; TRBD1 matches at 7 bases. The length of the CDR3 is 14 residues. Germline-derived CDR1 and CDR2 are MNHEY and SVGAGI. With 2 bases clipped from V and 1 base from J, the junction kept 1 base outside the gene matches. The CDR3, as DNA: TGTGCCAGCAGTTACGCAGGGGGCCAAGAGACCCAGTACTTC. Protein sequence: CASSYAGGQETQYF.

The chain has TRBV6-5 and TRBJ2-7; 14 bases agree with TRBD2. Germline CDR1 is MNHEY and CDR2 is SVGAGI. V was pared by 7 bases and J by 6 bases, with 5 bases of the junction left unmatched. This CDR3 comprises 14 residues. In DNA form, the CDR3 reads TGTGCCAGCACCGCGGGACTAGCGGGAGCCGAGCAGTACTTC. Protein: CASTAGLAGAEQYF.

In DNA form, the CDR3 reads TGTGCCAGCAGGTTCAGGGGGGAAAGCAATCAGCCCCAGCATTTT. It codes for CASRFRGESNQPQHF. This chain uses TRBV6-5 with TRBJ1-5, with 7 positions matching TRBD1. Trimming took 6 bases from V and 1 from J; bases not matched to a gene: 6. The germline V gene has CDR1 MNHEY and CDR2 SVGAGI. This CDR3 is built from 15 residues.

This clone was detected a few times. This chain links TRBV10-3 with TRBJ2-3; 11 bases line up with TRBD2. The CDR3 covers 15 residues. Per the germline V gene, CDR1 is ENHRY and CDR2 is SYGVKD. J was trimmed by 6 bases and V by 3 bases; bases with no gene match: 5. CDR3 nucleotides: TGTGCCATCAGTGACATAGCGGGAGGGGGGGATACGCAGTATTTT. It specifies CAISDIAGGGDTQYF.

This chain links TRBV29-1 with TRBJ1-3, with unresolved D. CDR3 size: 13 residues. V lost 0 bases and J 1 base, leaving 4 bases between the germline ends. From germline, CDR1 is SQVTM and CDR2 ANQGSEA. CDR3 amino acids: CSVEEGSGNTIYF. CDR3 sequence (DNA): TGCAGCGTTGAAGAGGGTTCTGGAAACACCATATATTTT.

This chain connects TRBV6-5 to TRBJ1-6; D call uncertain. In germline, CDR1 is MNHEY, CDR2 SVGAGI. V was cut by 5 bases and J by 7 bases, with 9 bases left in between. The CDR3 runs 13 residues. CDR3 coding DNA: TGTGCCAGCAGTCCCTCGGGGAATTCACCCCTCCACTTT. It encodes CASSPSGNSPLHF.

In the case of this clone: The germline gene is not matched at one end of the junction; a read error may be the cause. This CDR3 is CVSSLKAEEKLFF. The CDR3 DNA sequence: TGTGTCAGCAGTTTAAAGGCGGAAGAAAAACTGTTTTTT. The V call is TRBV27, the J call TRBJ1-4, with no clear D. Looked up from germline, CDR1 is MNHEY and CDR2 is SMNVEV (reference sequence). This CDR3 is 13 amino acids long. Using reference TRBV27 and TRBJ1-4 for the parts outside the CDR3, the full variable domain is EAQVTQNPRYLITVTGKKLTVTCSQNMNHEYMSWYRQDPGLGLRQIYYSMNVEVTDKGDVPEGYKVSRKEKRNFPLILESPSPNQTSLYFCVSSLKAEEKLFFGSGTQLSVL.

The chain combines TRBV19 with TRBJ2-3; 10 nucleotides line up with TRBD1. The CDR3 totals 15 residues. From germline, CDR1 is LNHDA and CDR2 SQIVND (reference sequence). The V and J ends lost 4 bases and 4 bases, in that order; junction bases with no gene match: 5. The CDR3 sequence is CASSTRQGAADTQYF. The CDR3 nucleotides read TGTGCCAGTAGTACCCGACAGGGGGCAGCAGATACGCAGTATTTT.

The genes are TRBV19 and TRBJ1-5; possibly TRBD1 for D (6 bases). The CDR3 length is 14 residues. Germline V lookup: CDR1 LNHDA, CDR2 SQIVND (reference sequence). Trimming removed 5 bases from V and 7 bases from J, with 15 bases in between. The CDR3 DNA sequence: TGTGCCAGTAGTCTTACAGGGCAGGGGCAGCCCCAGCATTTT. It encodes CASSLTGQGQPQHF.

This clone came up once. The chain is built from TRBV6-5 and TRBJ1-2, with no clear D. V dropped 2 bases and J dropped 8 bases, with 12 bases sitting between them. Germline lookup yields CDR1 MNHEY and CDR2 SVGAGI. This CDR3 comprises 13 residues. The CDR3 sequence: CASSYSPDGGYTF. The CDR3 DNA sequence: TGTGCCAGCAGTTACAGCCCCGACGGCGGCTACACCTTC.

This chain uses TRBV28 with TRBJ2-7; 7 nucleotides line up with TRBD1. This CDR3 spans 13 amino acids. From germline, CDR1 is MDHEN and CDR2 SYDVKM. V lost 5 bases, J lost 6 bases, and 7 bases stayed unmatched. The CDR3 DNA sequence: TGTGCCAGCAGTGGAGGACAGGACGCCGAGCAGTACTTC. This gives the protein CASSGGQDAEQYF.

With regard to this clone: At one of its ends the junction is not consistent with the germline gene, which may arise from a read error. The V call is TRBV19, the J call TRBJ1-1; 7 bases fit TRBD1. Germline values: CDR1 LNHDA, CDR2 SQIVND (reference sequence). The CDR3 runs to 14 residues. The CDR3 reads CASTKTGMNIEAFF. The CDR3 DNA sequence: TGTGCCAGCACTAAGACAGGGATGAACATTGAAGCTTTCTTT.

The V and J genes are TRBV2 and TRBJ2-1, with 11 bases identical to TRBD2. V lost 5 bases and J lost 4; bases outside the gene matches: 1. Germline CDR1 SNHLY, CDR2 FYNNEI. CDR3 length equals 14 residues. CDR3 bases: TGTGCCAGCAGTAGACTAGCGGGATACAATGAGCAGTTCTTC. Protein product: CASSRLAGYNEQFF.

The chain is built from TRBV19 and TRBJ2-7; 10 bases fit TRBD1. Per germline, CDR1 LNHDA and CDR2 SQIVND (reference sequence). The CDR3 runs to 16 residues. Germline trimming cut 4 bases from V and 6 bases from J; bases unmatched to any gene: 12. The CDR3 DNA sequence: TGTGCCAGTAGTAGAAGATCCGAGACAGGGGGCGGCGAGCAGTACTTC. Protein product: CASSRRSETGGGEQYF.

V gene TRBV19 combines with J gene TRBJ2-1, with D possibly matching TRBD1 (7 bases). The V end was cut by 2 bases, the J end by 7 bases, with 15 bases between. The CDR3 totals 15 residues. Germline V lookup: CDR1 LNHDA, CDR2 SQIVND (reference sequence). DNA for the CDR3: TGTGCCAGTAGTATAATAGCGGAGGGGGCAAATGAGCAGTTCTTC. It translates to CASSIIAEGANEQFF.

The chain couples TRBV19 to TRBJ1-1; 10 nucleotides agree with TRBD1. This CDR3 has 16 residues. With 3 bases clipped from V and 2 bases from J, the junction kept 6 bases outside the gene matches. CDR1 is LNHDA, CDR2 SQIVND, per germline (reference sequence). The CDR3 coding sequence is TGTGCCAGTAGTATGAAGGACAGGGGGTTCAACACTGAAGCTTTCTTT. Translated, it gives CASSMKDRGFNTEAFF.

This chain links TRBV2 with TRBJ2-2; D not certain. The CDR3 length is 15 residues. The V gene lost 6 bases and the J gene lost 3 bases, with 14 bases spanning the gap. Germline CDR1 is SNHLY and CDR2 is FYNNEI. CDR3 in DNA: TGTGCCAGCAGCTTGTACCCGGCCTACACCGGGGAGCTGTTTTTT. This gives the protein CASSLYPAYTGELFF.

About this clone itself: A read error may account for a junction end that differs from germline. The chain employs TRBV27 and TRBJ1-1; D might be TRBD1 (6 bases). CDR1 MNHEY and CDR2 SMNVEV come from the germline V gene (reference sequence). The CDR3 spans 13 residues. CDR3 residues: CTSSLFRGTEAFF. The DNA for the CDR3 is TGTACCAGCAGTTTATTCAGGGGCACTGAAGCTTTCTTT.

V usage is TRBV6-5 and J usage is TRBJ1-1; D might be TRBD1 (5 bases). The CDR3 loop spans 13 amino acids. Germline CDR1 is MNHEY and CDR2 is SVGAGI. V shed 6 bases and J shed 1 base, with 9 bases lying between them. Written as DNA, the CDR3 is TGTGCCAGCAGCGGGACGCGGAACACTGAAGCTTTCTTT. It codes for CASSGTRNTEAFF.

In DNA form, the CDR3 reads TGTGCCAGCAGCCAAGGGACAGAGGGCGTCGGGCCCCAGCATTTT. It yields the protein CASSQGTEGVGPQHF. The chain uses TRBV7-2 and TRBJ1-5, with 7 nucleotides matching TRBD1. The length of the CDR3 is 15 residues. CDR1 SGHTA and CDR2 FQGNSA come from the germline V gene. The J segment lost 9 bases and the V segment lost 5 bases, leaving 13 bases of the junction unmatched.

This sequence joins TRBV11-1 and TRBJ2-5; the D call may be TRBD1 or TRBD2 (5 bases each). Germline assignment: CDR1 SGHAT and CDR2 FQDESV (reference sequence). The V end lost 3 bases, the J end lost 1 base, and 6 bases lay between the germline ends. The CDR3 runs to 13 residues. The CDR3 DNA follows: TGTGCCAGCAGCTTGGGACCCCAAGAGACCCAGTACTTC. Translating gives CASSLGPQETQYF.

The J gene is TRBJ2-1, the V gene TRBV18; 9 positions agree with TRBD1. The CDR3 consists of 19 residues. V was clipped by 1 base and J by 6 bases; unmatched bases: 16. From germline, CDR1 is KGHSH and CDR2 LQKENI. CDR3 sequence: CASSPRDARAGTGRNEQFF. The CDR3, as DNA: TGTGCCAGCTCACCACGGGACGCAAGAGCCGGGACAGGGCGCAATGAGCAGTTCTTC.

CDR3 nucleotide sequence: TGTGCCATCAGTGATGGGCGGGAGGGCAGTCAGTATTTT. This sequence encodes CAISDGREGSQYF. The chain joins TRBV10-3 to TRBJ2-3; 9 positions match TRBD2. Looked up from germline, CDR1 is ENHRY and CDR2 is SYGVKD. J lost 12 bases, V lost 3 bases, and 7 bases had no gene match. The CDR3 is 13 amino acids.